These 32 T cell receptor beta chains came from one sample sequenced in a study of CD8+ T cells in alopecia areata (dated by TCRdb to the late 2010s). Library prep was done by the immunoSEQ multiplex PCR assay. For TCR sequencing, RNA was extracted from every sample and reverse transcribed into cDNA to serve as template. TCRdb provides this immuneACCESS table in a form limited to in-frame rearrangements. Some clones are lacking; in checked studies, under half of them reflect an unresolved V gene, and why the rest are absent is not known. The sample table contains more than 100,000 clones; only one count was recorded for just over 85% of them. More than 9.5% of the sample is taken by the ten largest. Explained via the paper, the treatment or condition label denotes: oral pan-JAK inhibitor, 5-10 mg twice daily. The material was CD8+ T cells sorted from blood, obtained at approximately week 34, from a patient treated with tofacitinib. The source is a human donor with alopecia areata.

The CDR3 DNA follows: TGTGCCAGCACAGGGGGGTTTGACGAGCAGTACTTC. Its translation: CASTGGFDEQYF. The chain uses TRBV6-6 and TRBJ2-7, with D perhaps TRBD1 (7 bases). The germline V gene has CDR1 MNHNY and CDR2 SVGAGI (reference sequence). Trimming shortened V by 7 bases and J by 5 bases, and 12 bases separated the two germline ends. This CDR3 has 12 amino acids.

CDR3 coding DNA: TGTGCCAGTCGGACTAGCGGGAGGGCCGACCAAGAGACCCAGTACTTC. It codes for CASRTSGRADQETQYF. This chain joins TRBV6-6 and TRBJ2-5; TRBD2 matches at 15 bases. The CDR3 length is 16 residues. Germline CDR1 reads MNHNY; CDR2 reads SVGAGI (reference sequence). Losses at the gene ends were 9 bases for V and 0 bases for J; bases not matched to a gene: 5.

This sequence joins TRBV21-1 and TRBJ1-5. TRBV21-1 is a known pseudogene. CDR3 length: 18 amino acids. CDR3 protein: CASSKVLLSRRSNQPQHF. DNA for the CDR3: TGTGCCAGCAGCAAAGTCCTATTATCGCGGCGTAGCAATCAGCCCCAGCATTTT.

The CDR3 coding sequence is TGTGCCAGCAGTGTCGACGATACGCAGTATTTT. Translation: CASSVDDTQYF. The gene calls are TRBV5-5 and TRBJ2-3; D unclear. CDR1 and CDR2 (germline): SGHKS, YYEKEE (reference sequence). The CDR3 runs 11 residues. Trimming cost V 5 bases and J 6 bases, with 7 bases left between them.

V and J are TRBV4-1 and TRBJ2-5; TRBD1 might be the D (5 bases). Between the trimmed V and J ends, which lost 0 bases and 1 base, there was a span of 12 bases. The CDR3 has 16 amino acids. Germline V gene data show CDR1 as MGHRA and CDR2 as YSYEKL. The CDR3 bases are TGCGCCAGCAGCCAAGAATATCTACAGGCCCAAGAGACCCAGTACTTC. Protein: CASSQEYLQAQETQYF.

This chain uses TRBV18 with TRBJ1-1; 10 bases fit TRBD1. The V and J ends lost 5 bases and 0 bases, in that order; junction bases with no gene match: 9. CDR3 length equals 17 residues. The germline V gene encodes CDR1 KGHSH and CDR2 LQKENI. In nucleotides, the CDR3 is TGTGCCAGCTCAACATCCGGGACAGGGGCCGTGAACACTGAAGCTTTCTTT. Translation: CASSTSGTGAVNTEAFF.

The rearrangement joins TRBV5-1 to TRBJ2-1; 8 bases map to TRBD1. The CDR3 is made up of 15 amino acids. V was pared by 4 bases and J by 6 bases, with 9 bases of the junction left unmatched. Germline V gene lookup returns CDR1 SGHRS and CDR2 YFSETQ. In nucleotides, the CDR3 is TGCGCCAGCAGCCCGCCGGGACAGGAGGCCAATGAGCAGTTCTTC. Translation: CASSPPGQEANEQFF.

This sequence joins TRBV27 and TRBJ1-1, with 7 bases lining up with TRBD1. The CDR3 length is 13 residues. Germline CDR1 MNHEY, CDR2 SMNVEV (reference sequence). V lost 8 bases to trimming and J lost 0 bases; unmatched junction nucleotides: 3. Here the CDR3 DNA reads TGTGCCAGCCTGGGACAGATGAACACTGAAGCTTTCTTT. Translating it yields CASLGQMNTEAFF.

The V and J genes are TRBV7-8 and TRBJ1-2; 7 bases fit TRBD1. The CDR3 has 16 residues. Unmatched junction bases numbered 7, after V lost 0 bases and J lost 3 bases. Germline lookup yields CDR1 SGHVS and CDR2 FQNEAQ. CDR3 sequence reads: CASSLARTGDDYGYTF. The CDR3 region has the DNA TGTGCCAGCAGCTTAGCTAGGACAGGCGATGACTATGGCTACACCTTC.

The chain joins TRBV29-1 to TRBJ1-4; 9 bases align to TRBD1. CDR3 length: 18 amino acids. Trimming removed 7 bases from V and 4 bases from J; junction bases left unmatched: 19. CDR1 and CDR2 (germline): SQVTM, ANQGSEA. CDR3 sequence (DNA): TGCAGCGCCATGCTCCCGTCGGGACAGGGAATAGTTAATGAAAAACTGTTTTTT. It translates to CSAMLPSGQGIVNEKLFF.

V and J are TRBV9 and TRBJ2-6, with D unclear. Trimming shortened V by 3 bases and J by 0 bases, and 7 bases separated the two germline ends. CDR1 SGDLS and CDR2 YYNGEE come from the germline V gene. The CDR3 spans 15 residues. The CDR3 sequence: CASSERISGANVLTF. In DNA form, the CDR3 reads TGTGCCAGCAGCGAGAGGATCTCTGGGGCCAACGTCCTGACTTTC.

J is TRBJ2-7 and V is TRBV30; 9 bases are a match to TRBD1. CDR1 GTSNPN and CDR2 SVGIG come from the germline V gene (reference sequence). This CDR3 region has 13 residues. The V and J ends lost 4 bases and 3 bases, in that order; junction bases with no gene match: 4. The CDR3, as DNA: TGTGCCTGGACGCCGGGACAGGGCTACGAGCAGTACTTC. As protein: CAWTPGQGYEQYF.

The V gene is TRBV6-1, the J gene TRBJ1-2; D is possibly TRBD1 (6 bases). Germline V gene sequence: CDR1 MNHNS, CDR2 SASEGT. V lost 4 bases and J lost 2, with 20 bases in between. The CDR3 is 17 residues long. CDR3 sequence reads: CASSVEWIGGSNYGYTF. The CDR3 DNA follows: TGTGCCAGCAGTGTTGAGTGGATCGGGGGCTCCAACTATGGCTACACCTTC.

The rearrangement uses TRBV5-1 and TRBJ2-7; perhaps TRBD2 as D (5 bases). Germline assignment: CDR1 SGHRS and CDR2 YFSETQ. Trimming removed 6 bases from V and 2 bases from J, with 15 bases in between. This CDR3 has 14 residues. CDR3 in amino acids: CASKLSGNTYEQYF. The CDR3 DNA reads as TGCGCCAGCAAACTATCCGGGAATACCTACGAGCAGTACTTC.

This clone came up a few times. The chain has TRBV4-1 and TRBJ2-7, with 7 bases identical to TRBD1. Looked up from germline, CDR1 is MGHRA and CDR2 is YSYEKL. This CDR3 is built from 15 residues. Losses at the gene ends were 4 bases for V and 0 bases for J; bases not matched to a gene: 6. The CDR3 spells CASSLTGTASYEQYF. CDR3 bases: TGCGCCAGCAGCCTCACAGGGACAGCCTCCTACGAGCAGTACTTC.

The chain recombines TRBV4-1 with TRBJ1-1; D ambiguous. Trimming left V 2 bases short and J 1 base short, with 11 bases between. Germline CDR1 is MGHRA and CDR2 is YSYEKL. The CDR3 totals 15 residues. This CDR3 reads CASSQSSSENTEAFF. CDR3 nucleotide sequence: TGCGCCAGCAGCCAATCGTCCAGTGAGAACACTGAAGCTTTCTTT.

The rearrangement uses TRBV19 and TRBJ2-1; the D gene is possibly TRBD2 (6 bases). The V end lost 6 bases, the J end lost 8 bases, and 11 bases lay between the germline ends. The CDR3 length is 12 residues. Looked up from germline, CDR1 is LNHDA and CDR2 is SQIVND (reference sequence). The CDR3 loop reads CASSGSRYEQFF. The CDR3 DNA is TGTGCCAGTAGCGGGAGTCGCTATGAGCAGTTCTTC.

This clone is a singleton in its sample. The chain joins TRBV27 to TRBJ2-2; no firm D call. CDR1 MNHEY and CDR2 SMNVEV come from the germline V gene (reference sequence). The CDR3 loop spans 11 amino acids. V dropped 4 bases and J dropped 8 bases, with 5 bases sitting between them. CDR3 sequence: CASSSEGELFF. DNA for the CDR3: TGTGCCAGCAGTTCTGAGGGGGAGCTGTTTTTT.

This clone showed up just a few times. The V call is TRBV2, the J call TRBJ2-4, with 7 nucleotides matching TRBD1. Germline CDR1 and CDR2: SNHLY and FYNNEI. There are 15 residues in the CDR3. V trimming: 3 bases; J trimming: 8 bases; junction bases outside the gene matches: 10. The CDR3 reads CASSERQGILDIQYF. In nucleotides, the CDR3 is TGTGCCAGCAGTGAGCGACAGGGCATTCTGGACATTCAGTACTTC. The full variable domain, its missing parts supplied by reference TRBV2 and TRBJ2-4, is EPEVTQTPSHQVTQMGQEVILRCVPISNHLYFYWYRQILGQKVEFLVSFYNNEISEKSEIFDDQFSVERPDGSNFTLKIRSTKLEDSAMYFCASSERQGILDIQYFGAGTRLSVL.

The J gene is TRBJ2-7, the V gene TRBV29-1; D gene ambiguous. Trimming pared 0 bases from V and 11 bases from J, leaving 14 bases between. CDR1 is SQVTM and CDR2 is ANQGSEA in the germline V gene. The CDR3 extends over 12 amino acids. The CDR3 region has the DNA TGCAGCGTTGAAGAGGAGACCTCTGTAAAGTACTTC. It encodes CSVEEETSVKYF.

The chain links TRBV27 to TRBJ1-2; D might be TRBD1 (5 bases). Germline lookup yields CDR1 MNHEY and CDR2 SMNVEV (reference sequence). Trimming took off 4 bases at V and 5 bases at J, with 11 bases between the two ends. The length of the CDR3 is 13 residues. CDR3 sequence: CASSSGGIYGYTF. The DNA for the CDR3 is TGTGCCAGCAGTTCCGGGGGTATTTATGGCTACACCTTC.

This chain's CDR3 is CASSLAQEAFF. The CDR3 nucleotides read TGTGCCAGCAGCTTAGCCCAGGAAGCTTTCTTT. The chain joins TRBV7-2 to TRBJ1-1; D remains ambiguous. CDR1 is SGHTA and CDR2 is FQGNSA in the germline V gene. Trimming took 0 bases from V and 8 from J, leaving 4 bases between them. The CDR3 extends over 11 amino acids.

The V call is TRBV9, the J call TRBJ2-1; D possibly corresponds to TRBD1 (6 bases). This CDR3 region has 16 residues. Trimming pared 0 bases from V and 5 bases from J, leaving 15 bases between. Germline values: CDR1 SGDLS, CDR2 YYNGEE. The CDR3 reads CASSVETGLTHNEQFF. Written as DNA, the CDR3 is TGTGCCAGCAGCGTAGAAACAGGGCTTACACACAATGAGCAGTTCTTC.

The rearrangement joins TRBV4-1 to TRBJ1-1; D is unclear. Germline CDR1 and CDR2: MGHRA and YSYEKL. Deletions cut 1 base from V and 4 bases from J, with 13 bases between. The CDR3 has 15 amino acids. In nucleotides, the CDR3 is TGCGCCAGCAGCCAAGGTTTGGTCGTGGGCACTGAAGCTTTCTTT. Translation gives CASSQGLVVGTEAFF.

A note on this clone: The sample carries other DNA sequences with the same CDR3. The chain combines TRBV7-9 with TRBJ2-1; D is uncertain. The germline CDR1 and CDR2 sequences are SEHNR and FQNEAQ (reference sequence). The CDR3 is 14 residues long. Trimming took 0 bases from V and 2 from J, leaving 5 bases between them. In DNA, the CDR3 is TGTGCCAGCAGCTTAGCAGGGACCTACAATGAGCAGTTCTTC. Amino acids: CASSLAGTYNEQFF.

The chain is built from TRBV13 and TRBJ2-5, with a tentative D call TRBD2 (6 bases). The CDR3 spans 13 residues. CDR1 and CDR2 (germline): PRHDT, FYEKMQ (reference sequence). V was pared by 5 bases and J by 3 bases, with 10 bases between. CDR3 coding DNA: TGTGCCAGCAGCGTGGGAGGCGAAGAGACCCAGTACTTC. Translating it yields CASSVGGEETQYF.

This clone has a single count. This chain joins TRBV29-1 and TRBJ2-4; D is perhaps TRBD2 (6 bases). Germline assignment: CDR1 SQVTM and CDR2 ANQGSEA. CDR3 length equals 21 residues. Trimming took 1 base from V and 0 from J, leaving 28 bases between them. The CDR3 DNA follows: TGCAGCGTTGAAGCCGGAGTCGAAGGGACTTATTACAACTTAGCCAAAAACATTCAGTACTTC. Translating it yields CSVEAGVEGTYYNLAKNIQYF.

The CDR3 loop is CASSQDEGRLNTIYF. CDR3 coding DNA: TGCGCCAGCAGCCAAGATGAGGGGAGGCTAAACACCATATATTTT. This chain connects TRBV4-1 to TRBJ1-3, with D tentatively TRBD1 (5 bases). Trimming removed 0 bases from V and 6 bases from J, with 12 bases in between. Germline CDR1 and CDR2: MGHRA and YSYEKL. This CDR3 is built from 15 residues.

This clone was counted only a few times. The chain has TRBV7-9 and TRBJ2-7; the D gene is possibly TRBD2 (6 bases). V was clipped by 5 bases and J by 2 bases, with 19 bases between them. Germline V CDR1 and CDR2: SEHNR, FQNEAQ (reference sequence). CDR3 length equals 16 residues. CDR3 nucleotide sequence: TGTGCCAGCAGCGCAACTACTGAGGGGAGGACCTACGAGCAGTACTTC. This translates into CASSATTEGRTYEQYF.

CDR3 in amino acids: CSVAPESYNEQFF. Here the CDR3 DNA reads TGCAGCGTTGCTCCAGAGTCCTACAATGAGCAGTTCTTC. The V call is TRBV29-1, the J call TRBJ2-1; D not certain. With 4 bases removed from V and 1 base from J, the gap between germline ends came to 8 bases. CDR1 SQVTM and CDR2 ANQGSEA come from the germline V gene. The CDR3 is 13 residues long.

Only one count was recorded for this clone. The V call is TRBV10-2, the J call TRBJ2-7; D is perhaps TRBD1 (5 bases). Germline-derived CDR1 and CDR2 are WSHSY and SAAADI. Trimming took off 8 bases at V and 6 bases at J, with 14 bases between the two ends. The CDR3 runs 12 residues. The CDR3 reads CASGPTQGEQYF. DNA of the CDR3: TGCGCCAGCGGTCCCACGCAGGGCGAGCAGTACTTC.

V gene TRBV2 combines with J gene TRBJ2-7; no firm D call. V lost 5 bases, J lost 2 bases, and 13 bases lay in between. Per the germline V gene, CDR1 is SNHLY and CDR2 is FYNNEI. The CDR3 spans 14 residues. The CDR3 region has the DNA TGTGCCAGCAGTCCAACCACAAGGGCCTACGAGCAGTACTTC. Protein product: CASSPTTRAYEQYF.